A single T cell receptor (beta chain) is shown here with its context. Its antigen is currently unknown. Repertoires were generated with immunoSEQ multiplex PCR, while TCRdb's copy carries only in-frame clones and drops some. The top ten hold roughly 1.3% of the sample, which has roughly 60,000 clones, about 91% seen once. The donors were part of the validation cohort of some 120 subjects. That cohort was separate from the first cohort, which comprised 550 to 750 subjects. These data originate in a study of cytomegalovirus exposure and HLA in healthy donors. Study summary: In a later analysis, it was reported that the approximately 120 validation repertoires had been produced on the same platform as the roughly 700 repertoires belonging to the first cohort.

Study outcomes and limitations: The authors listed roughly 150 TCR beta chains as cytomegalovirus-associated. Most TCR sequences were uncommon, yet certain public TCRs appeared in many donors.

V was pared by 2 bases and J by 4 bases, with 15 bases between. Germline assignment: CDR1 SGDLS and CDR2 YYNGEE. The CDR3 extends over 15 amino acids. The receptor was isolated from a woman aged 18-29 years in good health and CMV-seronegative. Sequencing was done on a sample of PBMCs. The chain joins TRBV9 to TRBJ1-1, with D unclear. The CDR3 region is CASSVGGPRATEAFF. The CDR3 DNA reads TGTGCCAGCAGCGTGGGAGGCCCTCGGGCCACTGAAGCTTTCTTT.